The next 9 T cell receptor beta chains were all read from a single sample in a study of T cell clonality in common variable immunodeficiency (dated by TCRdb to the mid-2010s). Results and caveats for the whole study, not just this receptor: Reportedly, TCRbeta sequences from CVID had fewer deletions and N-nucleotide insertions, and highly modified clones with 13 or more V deletions were absent from CVID.

The library was made by the immunoSEQ multiplex PCR assay. In TCRdb, the immuneACCESS table is reduced to in-frame sequences with V and J assigned. These tables do not hold every clone; where another copy was compared, an unresolved V gene accounts for under half, and the others remain unexplained. The sample records roughly 13,000 clones, none occurring a single time. Roughly 9.5% of the sample rests with the top ten. These receptors are not linked to any known antigen. The material sequenced was peripheral blood mononuclear cells. The source of these receptors is a human donor with common variable immunodeficiency.

With regard to this clone: The read ends 3 residues before the CDR3 terminus; that terminus is restored from the germline J gene. The chain employs TRBV18 and TRBJ2-5; 9 bases match TRBD2. The germline CDR1 and CDR2 sequences are KGHSH and LQKENI. The CDR3 is 20 amino acids. V shed 0 bases, J shed 3 bases, and the junction held 17 bases outside the gene matches. The CDR3 loop reads CASSPPGSGLAHALEETQYF. Incomplete CDR3 DNA: TGTGCCAGCTCACCACCAGGGTCGGGACTAGCCCATGCCCTAGAAGAGACC.

This clone appeared a few times. CDR3 DNA, as far as it was read: TGTGCCAGTAGTATAGAGACAAATTCACCC. Translating gives CASSIETNSP. From start to end, the CDR3 is CASSIETNSPLHF. The rearrangement joins TRBV19 to TRBJ1-6; D is uncertain. The CDR3 is cut off 3 residues early in the read; its end comes from the germline J gene. From germline, CDR1 is LNHDA and CDR2 SQIVND (reference sequence). The CDR3 sequence is 13 residues long. The V end was cut by 0 bases, the J end by 7 bases, with 4 bases between.

This clone was seen more than once but under ten times. The read comes to an end 3 residues before the CDR3 does, leaving the germline J gene to fill in the end. V and J are TRBV7-9 and TRBJ1-6; D is perhaps TRBD1 (5 bases). The CDR3 consists of 14 residues. Per germline, CDR1 SEHNR and CDR2 FQNEAQ (reference sequence). Trimming removed 4 bases at V and 4 bases at J, with 8 bases between. CDR3 amino acids: CASSSREYNSPLHF. The CDR3 bases that were read are TGTGCCAGCAGCTCCAGGGAATATAATTCACCC. The complete variable domain, with remaining parts taken from reference TRBV7-9 and TRBJ1-6, reads DTGVSQNPRHKITKRGQNVTFRCDPISEHNRLYWYRQTLGQGPEFLTYFQNEAQLEKSRLLSDRFSAERPKGSFSTLEIQRTEQGDSAMYLCASSSREYNSPLHFGNGTRLTVT.

Of note for this clone: The read halts 3 residues ahead of the CDR3 end, with the missing end drawn from the germline J gene. The chain joins TRBV7-9 to TRBJ1-5; TRBD1 might be the D (5 bases). This CDR3 is built from 14 residues. Trimming pared 3 bases from V and 7 bases from J, leaving 13 bases between. From germline, CDR1 is SEHNR and CDR2 FQNEAQ (reference sequence). Incomplete CDR3 DNA: TGTGCCAGCAGCTTCGGGGGGTTAGCGCAGCCC. Amino acids: CASSFGGLAQP. The entire CDR3 sequence reads CASSFGGLAQPQHF.

About this clone: With the read ending 3 residues before the CDR3 end, the germline J gene is used to fill in that end. This CDR3 is also generated by other DNA sequences in the sample. This sequence joins TRBV18 and TRBJ1-1; 8 bases are shared with TRBD1. Germline V lookup: CDR1 KGHSH, CDR2 LQKENI. This CDR3 region has 14 residues. J lost 4 bases, V lost 2 bases, and 3 bases had no gene match. CDR3 in amino acids: CASSPLTGGTEAFF. CDR3 bases read: TGTGCCAGCTCACCATTAACAGGGGGCACTGAA.

This clone was picked up a small number of times. The sequence runs out 3 residues before the end of the CDR3; the remainder is reconstructed from the germline J gene. The V call is TRBV6-2 or TRBV6-3, the J call TRBJ2-7; a weak D match, TRBD1 (5 bases). The CDR3 has 14 residues. Germline CDR1 and CDR2: MNHEY and SVGEGT. Trimming removed 7 bases from V and 3 bases from J, with 16 bases in between. Incomplete CDR3 DNA: TGTGCCAGCACCTGGCAGGGTTACAACTACGAG. Encoded protein: CASTWQGYNYE. The full-length CDR3 reads as CASTWQGYNYEQYF.

This clone was seen only a few times. The germline gene is not matched at one end of the junction; a read error may be the cause. The CDR3: CASSLTGITGELFF. The part of the CDR3 DNA that was read is TGTGCTAGCAGCTTGACAGGGATCACCGGGGAG. The chain joins TRBV7-7 to TRBJ2-2, with 7 bases identical to TRBD1. The read terminates 3 residues ahead of where the CDR3 ends, so the germline J gene completes it. Germline V gene data show CDR1 as SSHAT and CDR2 as FNYEAQ (reference sequence). This CDR3 contains 14 residues. The whole variable domain, filled in from reference TRBV7-7 and TRBJ2-2, reads GAGVSQSPRYKVTKRGQDVTLRCDPISSHATLYWYQQALGQGPEFLTYFNYEAQPDKSGLPSDRFSAERPEGSISTLTIQRTEQRDSAMYRCASSLTGITGELFFGEGSRLTVL.

There are a few counts of this clone. The read stops 3 residues short of the end of the CDR3; the missing end is completed from the germline J gene. The J gene is TRBJ2-3, the V gene TRBV7-3, with TRBD1 as a possible D gene (5 bases). Trimming cost V 4 bases and J 5 bases, with 16 bases left between them. Germline CDR1 is SGHTA and CDR2 is FQGTGA. The CDR3 runs 15 residues. Here the CDR3 reads CASSSTVLQGDTQYF. CDR3 bases read: TGTGCCAGCAGCTCGACAGTTCTGCAAGGAGATACG. Looking up the rest from reference TRBV7-3 and TRBJ2-3 gives the full variable domain: GAGVSQTPSNKVTEKGKYVELRCDPISGHTALYWYRQSLGQGPEFLIYFQGTGAADDSGLPNDRFFAVRPEGSVSTLKIQRTERGDSAVYLCASSSTVLQGDTQYFGPGTRLTVL.

This clone was picked up a small number of times. The read is 3 residues too short to cover the CDR3 end, so that end is filled in from the germline J gene. This sequence joins TRBV18 and TRBJ1-3; D gene uncertain. Trimming cost V 4 bases and J 1 base, with 11 bases left between them. Germline lookup yields CDR1 KGHSH and CDR2 LQKENI. This CDR3 spans 15 amino acids. The CDR3 spells CASSRTSDSGNTIYF. CDR3 DNA (partial): TGTGCCAGCTCACGAACTAGTGATTCTGGAAACACC.